The 27 T cell receptor beta chains given below trace back to one sample, sequenced in a study of regulatory and conventional T cells in breast cancer. Via MiXCR, TCRdb re-called the PCR reads, giving one row per CDR3 protein. Of approximately 9,700 distinct CDR3 sequences detected, roughly 34% appear once; the ten largest clones hold roughly 6.1%. Source material: conventional T cells from blood. These receptors came from a male donor in good health.

The chain is built from TRBV7-2 and TRBJ2-3; 12 bases match TRBD2. CDR3 length equals 16 residues. V trimming: 1 base; J trimming: 5 bases; junction bases outside the gene matches: 4. The germline V gene has CDR1 SGHTA and CDR2 FQGNSA. CDR3 DNA: TGTGCCAGCAGCTTAGGAGGACTAGCGGGGATAGATACGCAGTATTTT. It codes for CASSLGGLAGIDTQYF.

J is TRBJ2-1 and V is TRBV11-3, with D perhaps given as TRBD1 or TRBD2 (5 bases each). Germline V gene sequence: CDR1 SGHNT, CDR2 YENEEA. V lost 5 bases to trimming and J lost 15 bases, with 20 bases between them. This CDR3 spans 13 amino acids. Here the CDR3 DNA reads TGTGCCAGCAGCCCAGCCTTCCCGGGACGGCTGTTCTTC. Its protein product is CASSPAFPGRLFF.

This clonotype was found a few times. This chain uses TRBV10-2 with TRBJ2-1, with 10 positions matching TRBD1. Losses at the gene ends were 4 bases for V and 4 bases for J; bases not matched to a gene: 4. The CDR3 runs to 15 residues. The germline CDR1 and CDR2 sequences are WSHSY and SAAADI. The CDR3, as DNA: TGCGCCAGCAGTGGTGACAGGGGGCGTTACAATGAGCAGTTCTTC. The encoded protein is CASSGDRGRYNEQFF.

Within the sample, this clonotype is medium-sized. This chain connects TRBV4-2 to TRBJ1-1; possible D gene TRBD1, 5 bases. The CDR3 contains 14 residues. V was shortened by 4 bases and J by 10 bases, with 19 bases between the two germline ends. The germline CDR1 and CDR2 sequences are LGHNA and YNFKEQ. CDR3 loop: CASSPQGTQTAAFF. CDR3 nucleotides: TGTGCCAGCAGCCCGCAGGGTACCCAAACCGCAGCTTTCTTT.

Worth noting for this clonotype: The final CDR3 position lacks the conserved phenylalanine or tryptophan, pointing to a likely read error. The chain employs TRBV30 and TRBJ2-7, with D perhaps assigned TRBD1 or TRBD2 (7 bases each). From germline, CDR1 is GTSNPN and CDR2 SVGIG (reference sequence). The length of the CDR3 is 12 residues. As DNA, the CDR3 is TGCGCCTGGACCGTCAGGGGGGGCGAGCAGTACTGC. This sequence encodes CAWTVRGGEQYC.

By share of the sample, this clonotype is medium-sized. The gene calls are TRBV6-5 and TRBJ2-7; tentatively, D is TRBD1 (5 bases). V lost 5 bases and J lost 1, with 9 bases in between. The CDR3 covers 13 residues. Germline CDR1 is MNHEY and CDR2 is SVGAGI. The CDR3 sequence: CASSPGSSYEQYF. The CDR3 DNA reads TGTGCCAGCAGTCCAGGGTCGTCCTACGAGCAGTACTTC.

This clonotype was observed a handful of times. The chain uses TRBV12-3 or TRBV12-4 and TRBJ1-3, with D tentatively TRBD1 (6 bases). Trimming stripped 3 bases from V and 1 base from J, with 16 bases between. CDR3 length: 17 residues. Here the CDR3 DNA reads TGTGCCAGCAGTTTTAGTAGGAGGGGGACTTCTGGAAACACCATATATTTT. Translation: CASSFSRRGTSGNTIYF.

The chain links TRBV12-3 or TRBV12-4 to TRBJ1-2; no definite D call. CDR3 length: 13 residues. The V end was cut by 3 bases, the J end by 4 bases, with 9 bases between. As DNA, the CDR3 is TGTGCCAGCAGTTTCGCAAGTTTCTATGGCTACACCTTC. This translates into CASSFASFYGYTF.

This clonotype was detected once. A much larger clone lies a single base off, so this may be a read error. The rearrangement links TRBV6-4 to TRBJ1-1; a weak D match, TRBD1 (5 bases). Trimming took off 7 bases at V and 1 base at J, with 13 bases between the two ends. The germline gives CDR1 MRHNA, CDR2 SNTAGT. The CDR3 spans 14 residues. CDR3 bases: TGTGCCAGCAAAGCGACGGGGACGAACACTGAAGCTTTCTTT. Translating it yields CASKATGTNTEAFF.

This clonotype showed up just a few times. The chain couples TRBV7-2 to TRBJ1-2; the match to TRBD1 covers 8 bases. In germline, CDR1 is SGHTA, CDR2 FQGNSA. V gave up 3 bases and J gave up 8 bases; unmatched junction bases: 8. The CDR3 spans 14 residues. The DNA of the CDR3 is TGTGCCAGCAGCTTGGGGGCAGGGGGCAGGGGCTACACCTTC. Protein: CASSLGAGGRGYTF.

This clonotype ranks as medium-sized. The CDR3 loop is CAISPASDTQYF. CDR3 DNA: TGTGCCATCAGCCCTGCCTCAGATACGCAGTATTTT. V gene TRBV10-3 combines with J gene TRBJ2-3; the D is unclear. Trimming removed 6 bases from V and 4 bases from J, with 8 bases in between. CDR1 and CDR2 from the germline V gene are ENHRY and SYGVKD. CDR3 length: 12 amino acids.

About this clonotype itself: An end of the junction differs from the germline gene, which may be a read error. V usage is TRBV20-1 and J usage is TRBJ2-1; D call uncertain. The CDR3 loop spans 14 amino acids. Germline V CDR1 and CDR2: DFQATT, SNEGSKA (reference sequence). Here the CDR3 DNA reads TGCAGTGCTCCTCGCCCGGCTCTTTACAGTGAGCAGTTCTTC. Translated, it gives CSAPRPALYSEQFF.

The rearrangement links TRBV2 to TRBJ2-3; D not certain. Germline-derived CDR1 and CDR2 are SNHLY and FYNNEI. With 0 bases removed from V and 0 bases from J, the gap between germline ends came to 4 bases. CDR3 length: 14 residues. The CDR3 sequence is CASSEARSTDTQYF. CDR3 bases: TGTGCCAGCAGTGAAGCGCGCAGCACAGATACGCAGTATTTT.

The chain carries TRBV7-2 and TRBJ1-1, with D perhaps matching TRBD1 (6 bases). Germline V CDR1 and CDR2: SGHTA, FQGNSA. V lost 1 base and J lost 3, with 12 bases in between. The CDR3 has 15 amino acids. CDR3 nucleotide sequence: TGTGCCAGCAGCTTAGATCCGGGGGCGTACACTGAAGCTTTCTTT. Encoded protein: CASSLDPGAYTEAFF.

This clonotype was observed a handful of times. The chain carries TRBV6-5 and TRBJ2-3; the D is unclear. The CDR3 spans 11 residues. The germline V gene has CDR1 MNHEY and CDR2 SVGAGI. V lost 8 bases and J lost 4, with 7 bases in between. The CDR3 spells CASRRADTQYF. CDR3 bases: TGTGCCAGCCGTAGAGCAGATACGCAGTATTTT.

This clonotype was seen a handful of times. This sequence joins TRBV7-9 and TRBJ2-7; D is unresolved. Germline CDR1 is SEHNR and CDR2 is FQNEAQ (reference sequence). This CDR3 comprises 14 residues. The ends were cut back, 5 bases at V and 3 bases at J, with 14 bases in the middle. The CDR3 DNA sequence: TGTGCCAGCAGCGTGGAAGGGTCTCGCTACGAGCAGTACTTC. This encodes CASSVEGSRYEQYF.

This clonotype was seen more than once but under ten times. CDR3 residues: CASSLWQIGTDTQYF. CDR3 DNA sequence: TGTGCCAGCAGTTTATGGCAGATAGGAACAGATACGCAGTATTTT. This chain uses TRBV28 with TRBJ2-3; D remains unclear. V was pared by 0 bases and J by 3 bases, with 10 bases between. Germline CDR1 reads MDHEN; CDR2 reads SYDVKM. This CDR3 spans 15 amino acids.

This clonotype was counted only a few times. This rearrangement joins TRBV6-5 to TRBJ1-1; weak D call: TRBD1 (5 bases). Trimming pared 4 bases from V and 2 bases from J, leaving 11 bases between. Germline lookup yields CDR1 MNHEY and CDR2 SVGAGI. CDR3 length: 14 residues. The CDR3 spells CASSSGQVNTEAFF. Written as DNA, the CDR3 is TGTGCCAGCAGTTCCGGACAAGTAAACACTGAAGCTTTCTTT.

This clonotype was observed a single time. At one end the junction does not follow the germline gene, possibly because of a read error. The CDR3 loop is CASGSLRDQLLWYNEQFF. CDR3 coding DNA: TGTGCCAGCGGCTCCCTCCGGGACCAGCTACTTTGGTACAATGAGCAGTTCTTC. The genes are TRBV7-1 and TRBJ2-1; D possibly uses TRBD1 or TRBD2 (5 bases each). TRBV7-1 is an open reading frame, and its role is uncertain. CDR3 length: 18 amino acids.

The chain employs TRBV19 and TRBJ1-5; D gene unclear. The CDR3 is 14 residues long. V was clipped by 7 bases and J by 2 bases, with 12 bases between them. Looked up from germline, CDR1 is LNHDA and CDR2 is SQIVND (reference sequence). The CDR3 coding sequence is TGTGCCAGTACCCTCGCTAGGGGCAATCAGCCCCAGCATTTT. Protein sequence: CASTLARGNQPQHF.

This clonotype has just a few counts. V and J are TRBV29-1 and TRBJ2-1; D remains unclear. The V gene's germline CDR1 is SQVTM and CDR2 ANQGSEA. V lost 7 bases to trimming and J lost 3 bases, with 10 bases between them. This CDR3 is 12 amino acids long. CDR3 amino acids: CSARLFYNEQFF. The CDR3 nucleotides are TGCAGCGCCCGACTGTTCTACAATGAGCAGTTCTTC.

Judged by abundance, this clonotype is medium-sized. This chain uses TRBV19 with TRBJ1-2; maybe TRBD1 (5 bases). Germline values: CDR1 LNHDA, CDR2 SQIVND (reference sequence). This CDR3 region has 13 residues. Trimming took 7 bases from V and 7 from J, leaving 16 bases between them. The CDR3, as DNA: TGTGCCAGTACCAGAAGGGGCAGGGCTGGCTACACCTTC. It codes for CASTRRGRAGYTF.

Details on this clonotype: One end of the junction fails to match germline, which may point to a read error. J is TRBJ2-2 and V is TRBV5-1, with D perhaps TRBD2 (5 bases). Germline V gene sequence: CDR1 SGHRS, CDR2 YFSETQ. The CDR3 sequence is 15 residues long. CDR3 sequence reads: CASSRFFTNTGEPFF. In nucleotides, the CDR3 is TGCGCCAGCAGCCGATTTTTCACGAACACCGGGGAGCCGTTTTTT.

The chain is built from TRBV10-3 and TRBJ1-2, with 10 nucleotides matching TRBD1. V dropped 6 bases and J dropped 5; count of bases not matched to a gene: 3. The germline V gene has CDR1 ENHRY and CDR2 SYGVKD. The CDR3 has 13 residues. This CDR3 reads CAISGQGVYGYTF. CDR3 DNA: TGTGCCATCAGCGGACAGGGGGTATATGGCTACACCTTC.

The table lists this clonotype with a few counts. The V and J genes are TRBV11-2 and TRBJ2-7; D possibly corresponds to TRBD2 (5 bases). The germline CDR1 and CDR2 sequences are SGHAT and FQNNGV. Trimming removed 3 bases at V and 7 bases at J, with 16 bases between. The CDR3 length is 14 residues. The CDR3: CASSFPWTRREQYF. CDR3 in DNA: TGTGCCAGCAGCTTCCCCTGGACGAGGAGGGAGCAGTACTTC.

The chain couples TRBV4-1 to TRBJ2-2; D is ambiguous. The germline V and J ends were trimmed by 2 bases and 4 bases, with 8 bases remaining between them. The CDR3 contains 14 residues. CDR1 is MGHRA and CDR2 is YSYEKL in the germline V gene. CDR3 sequence reads: CASSQIKSTGELFF. CDR3 bases: TGCGCCAGCAGCCAAATAAAGAGCACCGGGGAGCTGTTTTTT.

This clonotype was counted a few times. This chain links TRBV19 with TRBJ1-2; perhaps TRBD1 as D (5 bases). Trimming pared 4 bases from V and 8 bases from J, leaving 20 bases between. This CDR3 has 15 amino acids. CDR1 and CDR2 (germline): LNHDA, SQIVND (reference sequence). CDR3 sequence: CASSRTRDPYQGYTF. CDR3 coding DNA: TGTGCCAGTAGTAGGACCCGGGACCCTTACCAGGGCTACACCTTC.